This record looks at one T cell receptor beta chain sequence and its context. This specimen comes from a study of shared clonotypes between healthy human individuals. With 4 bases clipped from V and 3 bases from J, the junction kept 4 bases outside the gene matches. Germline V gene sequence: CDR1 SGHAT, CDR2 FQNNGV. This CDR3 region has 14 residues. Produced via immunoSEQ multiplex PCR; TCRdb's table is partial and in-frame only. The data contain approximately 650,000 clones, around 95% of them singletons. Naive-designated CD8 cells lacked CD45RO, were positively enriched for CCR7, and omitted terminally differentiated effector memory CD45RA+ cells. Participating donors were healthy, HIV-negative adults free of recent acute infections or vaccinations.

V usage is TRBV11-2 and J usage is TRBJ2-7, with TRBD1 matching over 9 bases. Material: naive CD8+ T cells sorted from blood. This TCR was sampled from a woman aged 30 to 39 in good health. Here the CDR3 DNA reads TGTGCCAGCAGCTCCTGGGACAGGGTCTACGAGCAGTACTTC. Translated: CASSSWDRVYEQYF.